These 26 T cell receptor beta chains originate from one sample sequenced in a study of T cell responses to AZD1222 COVID-19 vaccine. Measured with immunoSEQ multiplex PCR; TCRdb has only the in-frame clones, and not every one. The sample includes 80,000 to 100,000 clones, less than 90% of them seen just once. The specimen comprised peripheral blood, sampled 28 days after the second AZD1222 dose. The receptors were sampled from an adult who received the AZD1222 COVID-19 vaccine.

V and J are TRBV5-1 and TRBJ1-6; D is unresolved. V was trimmed by 0 bases and J by 4 bases, leaving 8 bases between them. Germline lookup yields CDR1 SGHRS and CDR2 YFSETQ. The CDR3 has 15 residues. CDR3 protein: CASSLGYGYNSPLHF. The CDR3 coding sequence is TGCGCCAGCAGCTTGGGGTATGGTTATAATTCACCCCTCCACTTT.

This clone came up once. The chain recombines TRBV7-9 with TRBJ1-2, with D unclear. The CDR3 length is 16 residues. V lost 0 bases, J lost 0 bases, and 11 bases lay in between. CDR1 SEHNR and CDR2 FQNEAQ come from the germline V gene (reference sequence). As DNA, the CDR3 is TGTGCCAGCAGCTTAGCGGCAGGCGATGCTAACTATGGCTACACCTTC. Residues: CASSLAAGDANYGYTF. Complete variable domain (other parts from reference TRBV7-9 and TRBJ1-2): DTGVSQNPRHKITKRGQNVTFRCDPISEHNRLYWYRQTLGQGPEFLTYFQNEAQLEKSRLLSDRFSAERPKGSFSTLEIQRTEQGDSAMYLCASSLAAGDANYGYTFGSGTRLTVV.

V gene TRBV5-1 combines with J gene TRBJ2-7, with D tentatively TRBD1 (5 bases). Germline-derived CDR1 and CDR2 are SGHRS and YFSETQ. CDR3 length equals 16 residues. The germline V and J ends were trimmed by 0 bases and 5 bases, with 18 bases remaining between them. CDR3 amino acids: CASSLDPGMVRHEQYF. The CDR3 DNA is TGCGCCAGCAGCTTGGACCCAGGGATGGTTCGCCACGAGCAGTACTTC.

The genes are TRBV11-2 and TRBJ1-3; D not resolved. This CDR3 spans 14 amino acids. CDR1 is SGHAT and CDR2 is FQNNGV in the germline V gene. Trimming removed 4 bases at V and 3 bases at J, with 10 bases between. The CDR3 DNA reads TGTGCCAGCAGCTCCCCCCGGGGTGGAAACACCATATATTTT. This gives the protein CASSSPRGGNTIYF.

V gene TRBV5-4 combines with J gene TRBJ1-2, with 9 bases matching TRBD1. This CDR3 comprises 12 residues. The germline CDR1 and CDR2 sequences are SGHNT and YYREEE (reference sequence). The J segment lost 8 bases and the V segment lost 4 bases, leaving 3 bases of the junction unmatched. CDR3 sequence: CASSRDREGYTF. CDR3 sequence (DNA): TGTGCCAGCAGCCGGGACAGGGAAGGCTACACCTTC.

V is TRBV29-1 and J is TRBJ2-5; D may match TRBD1 or TRBD2 (5 bases each). The CDR3 loop spans 13 amino acids. Deletions cut 4 bases from V and 4 bases from J, with 13 bases between. CDR1 is SQVTM, CDR2 ANQGSEA, per germline. DNA of the CDR3: TGCAGCGTTGCACGGGACCGAACAGAGACCCAGTACTTC. It translates to CSVARDRTETQYF.

The chain uses TRBV29-1 and TRBJ1-3; D remains ambiguous. V lost 7 bases to trimming and J lost 4 bases, with 14 bases between them. This CDR3 is 13 amino acids long. CDR1 is SQVTM and CDR2 is ANQGSEA in the germline V gene. The CDR3 spells CSAQRPGGNTIYF. CDR3 coding DNA: TGCAGCGCTCAACGTCCAGGAGGAAACACCATATATTTT. The entire variable domain, with the rest obtained from reference TRBV29-1 and TRBJ1-3, is as follows: SAVISQKPSRDICQRGTSLTIQCQVDSQVTMMFWYRQQPGQSLTLIATANQGSEATYESGFVIDKFPISRPNLTFSTLTVSNMSPEDSSIYLCSAQRPGGNTIYFGEGSWLTVV.

The chain links TRBV11-2 to TRBJ2-7; no clear D. V lost 3 bases and J lost 1, with 19 bases in between. This CDR3 region has 17 residues. Germline-derived CDR1 and CDR2 are SGHAT and FQNNGV. The CDR3 nucleotides are TGTGCCAGCAGCTTTACCCTAGGTACCCTAGTTTCCTACGAGCAGTACTTC. Amino acids: CASSFTLGTLVSYEQYF. Full variable domain (missing parts from reference TRBV11-2 and TRBJ2-7): EAGVAQSPRYKIIEKRQSVAFWCNPISGHATLYWYQQILGQGPKLLIQFQNNGVVDDSQLPKDRFSAERLKGVDSTLKIQPAKLEDSAVYLCASSFTLGTLVSYEQYFGPGTRLTVT.

The V gene is TRBV6-1, the J gene TRBJ2-3; TRBD2 matches at 8 bases. The CDR3 sequence is 18 residues long. J was trimmed by 2 bases and V by 0 bases; bases with no gene match: 10. CDR1 and CDR2 from the germline V gene are MNHNS and SASEGT. CDR3 sequence (DNA): TGTGCCAGCAGTGAAGCGCCAGGGAGCGGGGGTTTCACAGATACGCAGTATTTT. Protein sequence: CASSEAPGSGGFTDTQYF.

The rearrangement links TRBV5-3 to TRBJ2-1, with D tentatively TRBD2 (6 bases). TRBV5-3 is reported as an ORF; its role is uncertain. There are 15 residues in the CDR3. Trimming pared 0 bases from V and 4 bases from J, leaving 11 bases between. CDR3 in amino acids: CARSLELATYNEQFF. CDR3 DNA sequence: TGTGCCAGAAGCTTGGAACTAGCCACTTACAATGAGCAGTTCTTC.

CDR3 protein: CASSPSGGATYEQYF. CDR3 DNA sequence: TGTGCCAGCAGCCCTAGCGGGGGGGCTACCTACGAGCAGTACTTC. The J gene is TRBJ2-7, the V gene TRBV3-1 (or the pseudogene TRBV3-2), with TRBD2 matching 12 bases. Trimming cost V 4 bases and J 2 bases; bases outside gene matches: 3. The germline CDR1 and CDR2 sequences are LGHDT and YNNKEL (reference sequence). The CDR3 extends over 15 amino acids.

The chain joins TRBV2 to TRBJ2-1; maybe TRBD2 (5 bases). The CDR3 sequence is 19 residues long. Trimming removed 5 bases from V and 4 bases from J, with 27 bases in between. Looked up from germline, CDR1 is SNHLY and CDR2 is FYNNEI. CDR3 nucleotide sequence: TGTGCCAGCAGTAGAACCGGCCAGGCGGCGGGCTTTACGTACAATGAGCAGTTCTTC. It encodes CASSRTGQAAGFTYNEQFF.

J is TRBJ2-7 and V is TRBV25-1, with TRBD1 matching 8 bases. From germline, CDR1 is MGHDK and CDR2 SYGVNS. The CDR3 runs 13 residues. V lost 5 bases and J lost 1; bases outside the gene matches: 1. The CDR3 loop reads CASSRQGSYEQYF. CDR3 coding DNA: TGTGCCAGCAGTAGACAGGGGTCCTACGAGCAGTACTTC.

The chain couples TRBV9 to TRBJ2-5, with a possible D match to TRBD1 (7 bases). The V gene's germline CDR1 is SGDLS and CDR2 YYNGEE. CDR3 length: 15 residues. Trimming took 4 bases from V and 4 from J, leaving 17 bases between them. CDR3 sequence: CASSTRQGGGETQYF. CDR3 nucleotides: TGTGCCAGCAGCACCAGACAGGGAGGAGGAGAGACCCAGTACTTC.

The rearrangement joins TRBV18 to TRBJ2-7, with 9 bases lining up with TRBD2. Trimming cost V 2 bases and J 2 bases; bases outside gene matches: 4. The CDR3 sequence is 15 residues long. Germline loops: CDR1 KGHSH, CDR2 LQKENI. Here the CDR3 reads CASSPTAGGTYEQYF. In nucleotides, the CDR3 is TGTGCCAGCTCACCAACGGCGGGGGGGACCTACGAGCAGTACTTC.

This clone was observed once. The CDR3 here is CASSDGKPYEQYF. For the CDR3, the DNA is TGTGCCAGCAGTGACGGCAAACCCTACGAGCAGTACTTC. The genes are TRBV6-1 and TRBJ2-7; no firm D call. CDR3 length equals 13 residues. Trimming took 3 bases from V and 2 from J, leaving 8 bases between them. Per the germline V gene, CDR1 is MNHNS and CDR2 is SASEGT.

The genes are TRBV5-1 and TRBJ1-1; D is possibly TRBD1 (5 bases). V shed 2 bases and J shed 1 base, with 18 bases lying between them. The CDR3 sequence is 17 residues long. CDR1 is SGHRS, CDR2 YFSETQ, per germline. CDR3 region: CASSFGQIGQGNTEAFF. DNA of the CDR3: TGCGCCAGCAGCTTCGGGCAGATCGGACAAGGGAACACTGAAGCTTTCTTT.

This clone came up a few times. J is TRBJ2-2 and V is TRBV30, with D unresolved. In germline, CDR1 is GTSNPN, CDR2 SVGIG (reference sequence). V lost 3 bases to trimming and J lost 1 base, with 12 bases between them. The CDR3 spans 15 residues. CDR3 residues: CAWSSGGRNTGELFF. The DNA for the CDR3 is TGTGCCTGGAGCTCGGGCGGAAGGAACACCGGGGAGCTGTTTTTT.

Only one count was recorded for this clone. V usage is TRBV19 and J usage is TRBJ1-3; D remains ambiguous. CDR1 is LNHDA, CDR2 SQIVND, per germline (reference sequence). This CDR3 has 14 amino acids. V shed 7 bases and J shed 0 bases, with 10 bases lying between them. CDR3: CASTSSRSGNTIYF. The CDR3 DNA reads TGTGCCAGTACCTCGTCGCGCTCTGGAAACACCATATATTTT.

Note on this clone: The DNA is omitted, as the CDR3 cannot be located on it reliably, and the CDR3 follows TCRdb's listing. V is TRBV12-3 or TRBV12-4 and J is TRBJ2-4; TRBD1, the table's D call, was not compared with the DNA. From its first to its last residue, the CDR3 has 13 amino acids. The CDR3 protein is CASGVGGGTGIYF.

The chain uses TRBV30 and TRBJ2-3; 8 nucleotides line up with TRBD2. CDR3 size: 15 residues. With 0 bases clipped from V and 6 bases from J, the junction kept 8 bases outside the gene matches. In germline, CDR1 is GTSNPN, CDR2 SVGIG (reference sequence). The CDR3 spells CAWSVVAGRRDTQYF. In DNA form, the CDR3 reads TGTGCCTGGAGTGTAGTAGCGGGGCGGAGGGATACGCAGTATTTT.

The rearrangement joins TRBV5-1 to TRBJ1-2; 7 bases agree with TRBD1. The CDR3 has 12 amino acids. CDR1 SGHRS and CDR2 YFSETQ come from the germline V gene. The J segment lost 6 bases and the V segment lost 5 bases, leaving 4 bases of the junction unmatched. The CDR3 spells CASSRQGDGYTF. CDR3 DNA sequence: TGCGCCAGCAGTCGACAGGGCGATGGCTACACCTTC.

Only one count was recorded for this clone. This chain connects TRBV11-2 to TRBJ1-1; D not certain. The CDR3 is 14 residues long. Germline V gene data show CDR1 as SGHAT and CDR2 as FQNNGV. Trimming shortened V by 3 bases and J by 2 bases, and 10 bases separated the two germline ends. The CDR3 reads CASSLVSLNTEAFF. DNA for the CDR3: TGTGCCAGCAGCTTGGTTAGCCTCAACACTGAAGCTTTCTTT. Based on the CDR3 plus reference TRBV11-2 and TRBJ1-1, the full variable domain is EAGVAQSPRYKIIEKRQSVAFWCNPISGHATLYWYQQILGQGPKLLIQFQNNGVVDDSQLPKDRFSAERLKGVDSTLKIQPAKLEDSAVYLCASSLVSLNTEAFFGQGTRLTVV.

V usage is TRBV3-1 (or the pseudogene TRBV3-2) and J usage is TRBJ1-6; TRBD1 is a possible D gene (6 bases). CDR1 is LGHDT and CDR2 is YNNKEL in the germline V gene (reference sequence). Deletions cut 1 base from V and 8 bases from J, with 9 bases between. The CDR3 length is 14 residues. CDR3 bases: TGTGCCAGCAGCCAAGGACAGGTCCATTCACCCCTCCACTTT. Its protein is CASSQGQVHSPLHF.

J is TRBJ2-5 and V is TRBV7-9; tentatively, D is TRBD2 (5 bases). The length of the CDR3 is 15 residues. The V and J ends lost 5 bases and 2 bases respectively, with 15 bases between them. Germline V gives CDR1 SEHNR, CDR2 FQNEAQ (reference sequence). This chain's CDR3 is CASSKPGRRQETQYF. For the CDR3, the DNA is TGTGCCAGCAGCAAACCCGGCCGGAGGCAAGAGACCCAGTACTTC.

The V call is TRBV29-1, the J call TRBJ1-1; 8 bases are a match to TRBD1. The CDR3 length is 14 residues. Looked up from germline, CDR1 is SQVTM and CDR2 is ANQGSEA. With V trimmed by 6 bases and J by 1 base, 7 bases remained unmatched. The CDR3 coding sequence is TGCAGCGTCCGCAGGGGGCCTAGGAACACTGAAGCTTTCTTT. Its translation is CSVRRGPRNTEAFF.